This T cell receptor beta chain was sequenced in a study of T-cell reconstitution after alpha-beta-depleted transplantation in children. This clonotype was found a few times. Unique molecular identifiers were used to barcode this TCRbeta library. Via MiXCR, TCRdb re-called the PCR reads, giving one row per CDR3 protein. The sample shows 150,000 to 250,000 distinct CDR3 sequences, roughly 14% of them seen only once. The CDR3 totals 15 residues. Losses at the gene ends were 6 bases for V and 7 bases for J; bases not matched to a gene: 9. Germline CDR1 and CDR2: SGHAT and FQNNGV. The source is a human donor who donated a stem cell graft to a child with acute lymphoblastic leukemia. V is TRBV11-2 and J is TRBJ2-5; TRBD1 matches 12 bases. Here the sequenced sample was PBMCs from the stem cell graft donor, taken from the stem cell graft. The CDR3 loop reads CASRRPGQGAVTQYF. CDR3 nucleotides: TGTGCCAGCAGGAGGCCGGGACAGGGGGCGGTGACCCAGTACTTC.